One T cell receptor (beta chain) is described in this entry. What it recognizes is unknown. The CDR3 loop spans 13 amino acids. V dropped 4 bases and J dropped 5 bases, with 11 bases sitting between them. CDR1 is SGHAT and CDR2 is FQNNGV in the germline V gene. The entry originates in a study of post-analysis software for immune sequencing data. cDNA libraries of TCR beta carried unique molecular identifiers. TCRdb independently ran MiXCR on the PCR reads; one entry per CDR3 protein. Among hundreds of thousands of distinct CDR3 sequences listed, just under 30% were seen once. Broader study findings: TRBV5-6, TRBV5-1 and TRBV20-1 were among four or five TRBV segments more frequent in patients than controls.

This chain joins TRBV11-2 and TRBJ1-1; no clear D. The sequence was collected from a girl between 5 and 17 years old with multiple sclerosis. Sequencing used blood. CDR3 region: CASSSIGGTEAFF. The CDR3, as DNA: TGTGCCAGCAGCTCCATCGGTGGGACTGAAGCTTTCTTT.